This T cell receptor beta chain originates from a study of T cells in Graves' hyperthyroidism and ophthalmopathy. This CDR3 contains 14 residues. Trimming removed 1 base at V and 3 bases at J, with 10 bases between. From germline, CDR1 is SGHVS and CDR2 FQNEAQ. Researchers amplified the TCR beta CDR3 regions from RNA transcripts. The HTBI primer set served for first-round RT-PCR of the TCR CDR3. TCRdb itself ran the multiplex PCR reads through MiXCR, one entry per CDR3 protein. Among roughly 100,000 distinct CDR3 sequences listed, around 52% were seen once. Only a few counts were recorded for this clonotype.

This TCR was sampled from a woman in her 40s with Graves' hyperthyroidism. The V and J genes are TRBV7-8 and TRBJ2-7, with D possibly being TRBD2 (6 bases). The sequenced sample consisted of blood. The DNA of the CDR3 is TGTGCCAGCAGCTTAGGCGGGGAGAGCTACGAGCAGTACTTC. It yields the protein CASSLGGESYEQYF.